Detailed here is one T cell receptor beta chain. V dropped 6 bases and J dropped 0 bases, with 12 bases sitting between them. The length of the CDR3 is 15 residues. Germline values: CDR1 SEHNR, CDR2 FQNEAQ (reference sequence). This sample stems from a study of blood T cell repertoires in COVID-19. For the study at large: Both acute and convalescent COVID-19 samples were obtained from the United States, Italy and Spain. T cells, B-cell-depleted T cells, or PBMCs supplied cDNA or gDNA.

Under the authors' procedure: The assay estimated nucleated cells by amplifying reference gene primers. Clones were read by immunoSEQ multiplex PCR, and TCRdb kept only the in-frame ones, dropping some. V, J and clone size reflect that table, while D and trimming were determined from the DNA. The sample comprises fewer than 150,000 clones, 80% to 90% of which are singletons, and 9.5% to 15% rests with the top ten. The sample was peripheral blood. The chain employs TRBV7-9 and TRBJ1-3; D gene uncertain. The receptor's source is a human donor in a cohort sampled during active COVID-19. Here the CDR3 reads CASRLAGSSGNTIYF. The CDR3 nucleotides read TGTGCCAGCAGACTAGCCGGCAGCTCTGGAAACACCATATATTTT.